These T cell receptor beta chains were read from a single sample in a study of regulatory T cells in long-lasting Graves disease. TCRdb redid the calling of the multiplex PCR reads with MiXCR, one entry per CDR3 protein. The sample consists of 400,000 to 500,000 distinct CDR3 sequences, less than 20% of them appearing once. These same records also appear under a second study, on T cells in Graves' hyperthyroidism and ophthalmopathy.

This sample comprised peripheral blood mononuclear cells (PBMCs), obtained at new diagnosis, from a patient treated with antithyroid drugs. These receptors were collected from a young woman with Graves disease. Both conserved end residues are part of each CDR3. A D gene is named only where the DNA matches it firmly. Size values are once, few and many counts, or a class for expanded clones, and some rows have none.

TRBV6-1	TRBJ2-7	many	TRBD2	CASTSGLVGYEQYF	TGTGCCAGCACCTCGGGACTAGTCGGCTACGAGCAGTACTTC
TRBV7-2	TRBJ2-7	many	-	CASSSIRPTSTYEQYF	TGTGCCAGCAGCTCAATTAGACCGACTAGTACCTACGAGCAGTACTTC
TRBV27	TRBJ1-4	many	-	CASSPPGLGRGNEKLFF	TGTGCCAGCAGTCCGCCTGGCCTGGGACGGGGTAATGAAAAACTGTTTTTT
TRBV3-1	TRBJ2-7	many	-	CASSQVSYEQYF	TGTGCCAGCAGCCAAGTATCCTACGAGCAGTACTTC
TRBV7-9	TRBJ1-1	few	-	CASSLPQNTEAFF	TGTGCCAGCAGCTTACCCCAGAACACTGAAGCTTTCTTT
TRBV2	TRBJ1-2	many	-	CASSTGNYGYTF	TGTGCCAGCAGTACAGGGAACTATGGCTACACCTTC
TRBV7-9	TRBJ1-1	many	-	CASSLEAQLAEAFF	TGTGCCAGCAGCTTAGAAGCACAACTGGCTGAAGCTTTCTTT
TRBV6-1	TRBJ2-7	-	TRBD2	CASSVQRERYEQYF	TGTGCCAGCAGTGTCCAGCGGGAGAGATACGAGCAGTACTTC
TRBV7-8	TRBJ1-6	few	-	CASSPTPENSPLHF	TGTGCCAGCAGCCCGACTCCGGAGAATTCACCCCTCCACTTT
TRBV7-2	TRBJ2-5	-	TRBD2	CASSVEGTSGREETQYF	TGTGCCAGCAGCGTAGAAGGGACTAGCGGGAGGGAAGAGACCCAGTACTTC
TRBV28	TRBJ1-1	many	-	CASSLGRTFNEAFF	TGTGCCAGCAGTTTAGGGCGGACATTCAATGAAGCTTTCTTT
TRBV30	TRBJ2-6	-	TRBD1	CALGQGISSGANVLTF	TGTGCCCTGGGACAGGGGATCTCTTCGGGGGCCAACGTCCTGACTTTC
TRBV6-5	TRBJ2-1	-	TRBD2	CASSLAAGVGEQFF	TGTGCCAGCAGTTTAGCAGCGGGAGTTGGTGAGCAGTTCTTC
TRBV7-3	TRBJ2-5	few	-	CASSLKAGRGVGETQYF	TGTGCCAGCAGCTTAAAGGCGGGCAGGGGGGTCGGGGAGACCCAGTACTTC
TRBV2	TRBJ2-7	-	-	CASILEGGYEQYF	TGTGCCAGCATCCTTGAAGGGGGATACGAGCAGTACTTC
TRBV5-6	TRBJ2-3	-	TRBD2	CASSGGTSGRPFLTDTQYF	TGTGCCAGCAGCGGCGGGACTAGCGGGAGGCCGTTTCTCACAGATACGCAGTATTTT
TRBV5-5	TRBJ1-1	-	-	CASSFPGWDTEAFF	TGTGCCAGCAGCTTTCCAGGGTGGGACACTGAAGCTTTCTTT
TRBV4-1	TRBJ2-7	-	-	CASSLQGEGGFHEQYF	TGCGCCAGCAGCTTACAGGGAGAGGGAGGGTTCCACGAGCAGTACTTC
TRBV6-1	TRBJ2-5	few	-	CASSLTRSQETQYF	TGTGCCAGCAGTCTCACTAGATCTCAAGAGACCCAGTACTTC
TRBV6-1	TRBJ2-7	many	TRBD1	CASTPSSGTGFYEQYF	TGTGCCAGCACCCCCAGTTCCGGGACAGGGTTCTACGAGCAGTACTTC
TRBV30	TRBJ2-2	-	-	CAWTHMDTGELFF	TGTGCCTGGACCCACATGGACACCGGGGAGCTGTTTTTT
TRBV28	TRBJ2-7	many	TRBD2	CASSLFSGSTYEQYF	TGTGCCAGCAGTTTATTTAGCGGGTCCACCTACGAGCAGTACTTC
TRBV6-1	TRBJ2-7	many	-	CASINRRDTPYEQYF	TGTGCCAGCATAAATAGGCGGGACACTCCCTACGAGCAGTACTTC
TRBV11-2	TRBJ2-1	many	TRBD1	CASSGGQAEQFF	TGTGCCAGCAGCGGGGGACAGGCGGAGCAGTTCTTC
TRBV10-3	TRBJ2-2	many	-	CAIRNTGELFF	TGTGCCATAAGGAACACCGGGGAGCTGTTTTTT
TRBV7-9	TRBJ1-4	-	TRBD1	CASSLLGTENEKLFF	TGTGCCAGCAGCTTACTCGGGACAGAGAATGAAAAACTGTTTTTT
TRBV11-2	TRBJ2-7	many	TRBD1	CASSLGQGDEQYF	TGTGCCAGCAGCTTGGGACAGGGAGACGAGCAGTACTTC
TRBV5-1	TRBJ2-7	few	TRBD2	CASKRLAGAYEQYF	TGCGCCAGCAAGAGACTAGCGGGGGCCTACGAGCAGTACTTC
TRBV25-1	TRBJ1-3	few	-	CASRGLHSGNTIYF	TGTGCCAGCAGAGGGCTCCACTCTGGAAACACCATATATTTT
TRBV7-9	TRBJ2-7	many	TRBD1	CASSLVEGQGTYEQYF	TGTGCCAGCAGCTTAGTTGAGGGACAGGGTACCTACGAGCAGTACTTC
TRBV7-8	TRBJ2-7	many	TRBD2	CASSLAVAGYPYEQYF	TGTGCCAGCAGCTTAGCAGTAGCGGGATACCCCTACGAGCAGTACTTC
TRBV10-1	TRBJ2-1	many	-	CASSEAGSINEQFF	TGCGCCAGCAGTGAAGCGGGTTCTATAAATGAGCAGTTCTTC
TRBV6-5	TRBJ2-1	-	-	CASSYAGSTYNEQFF	TGTGCCAGCAGTTATGCGGGGTCGACCTACAATGAGCAGTTCTTC
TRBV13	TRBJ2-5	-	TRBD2	CASKLAGGPETQYF	TGTGCCAGTAAACTAGCGGGAGGGCCGGAGACCCAGTACTTC
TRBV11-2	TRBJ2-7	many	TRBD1	CASSRSRGQVFEQYF	TGTGCCAGCAGCCGTTCCCGGGGACAGGTTTTCGAGCAGTACTTC
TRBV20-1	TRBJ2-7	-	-	CSARDPAAAGTYEQYF	TGCAGTGCTAGAGATCCAGCCGCGGCAGGGACCTACGAGCAGTACTTC
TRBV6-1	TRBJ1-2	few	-	CASSELGGYTF	TGTGCCAGCAGTGAATTGGGGGGCTACACCTTC
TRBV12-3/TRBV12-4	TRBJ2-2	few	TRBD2	CASSLWAGVDTGELFF	TGTGCCAGCAGTTTATGGGCGGGGGTTGACACCGGGGAGCTGTTTTTT
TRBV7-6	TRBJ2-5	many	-	CASSPSEETQYF	TGTGCCAGCAGCCCCTCGGAAGAGACCCAGTACTTC
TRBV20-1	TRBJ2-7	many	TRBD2	CSAVLREGHYEQYF	TGCAGTGCGGTGCTGCGGGAGGGCCATTACGAGCAGTACTTC
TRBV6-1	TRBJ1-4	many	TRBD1	CASKLRTGGVEKLFF	TGTGCCAGCAAGCTACGGACAGGGGGCGTTGAAAAACTGTTTTTT
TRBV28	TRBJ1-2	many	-	CASTPVGGDGYTF	TGTGCCAGCACTCCGGTCGGGGGAGATGGCTACACCTTC